Presented here are 24 T cell receptor beta chains from one specimen sequenced in a study of T cell responses to AZD1222 COVID-19 vaccine. TCRdb's copy holds only in-frame clones and misses some; the assay was immunoSEQ multiplex PCR. The sample has 100,000 to 150,000 clones; approximately 88% are singletons. The material sequenced was peripheral blood, taken on day 0 of AZD1222 vaccination. All receptors come from an adult in good health.

The CDR3 bases are TGCGCCAGCAGCTTGGTCCCGGGACATCAAGAGACCCAGTACTTC. Its protein product is CASSLVPGHQETQYF. The V call is TRBV5-1, the J call TRBJ2-5; D is perhaps TRBD1 (6 bases). Germline values: CDR1 SGHRS, CDR2 YFSETQ. CDR3 length equals 15 residues. V lost 0 bases and J lost 2, with 11 bases in between.

The rearrangement links TRBV6-5 to TRBJ2-1; 10 bases agree with TRBD1. This CDR3 has 15 amino acids. V lost 6 bases to trimming and J lost 0 bases; unmatched junction nucleotides: 2. From germline, CDR1 is MNHEY and CDR2 SVGAGI. The CDR3, as DNA: TGTGCCAGCAGCTGGACAGGGGGCTCCTACAATGAGCAGTTCTTC. It yields the protein CASSWTGGSYNEQFF.

The chain employs TRBV9 and TRBJ1-3; D might be TRBD1 (6 bases). Germline V gives CDR1 SGDLS, CDR2 YYNGEE. This CDR3 contains 15 residues. With 4 bases removed from V and 2 bases from J, the gap between germline ends came to 13 bases. Here the CDR3 reads CASSTQDRPGNTIYF. Written as DNA, the CDR3 is TGTGCCAGCAGCACCCAAGACAGGCCTGGAAACACCATATATTTT.

The chain combines TRBV27 with TRBJ2-7, with TRBD1 matching over 11 bases. The junction had 8 bases not matched to a gene; V was cut back by 5 bases and J by 5 bases. CDR3 length: 15 amino acids. The V gene's germline CDR1 is MNHEY and CDR2 SMNVEV (reference sequence). CDR3 nucleotide sequence: TGTGCCAGCAGTCAGGGACAGGGGGGGTTTGACGAGCAGTACTTC. This codes for CASSQGQGGFDEQYF.

The chain uses TRBV7-2 and TRBJ1-3; no reliable D call. V was shortened by 1 base and J by 5 bases, with 3 bases between the two germline ends. Germline lookup yields CDR1 SGHTA and CDR2 FQGNSA. The CDR3 length is 12 residues. CDR3 protein: CASSLERNTIYF. The DNA for the CDR3 is TGTGCCAGCAGCTTAGAGAGAAACACCATATATTTT. The complete variable domain, with remaining parts taken from reference TRBV7-2 and TRBJ1-3, reads GAGVSQSPSNKVTEKGKDVELRCDPISGHTALYWYRQSLGQGLEFLIYFQGNSAPDKSGLPSDRFSAERTGGSVSTLTIQRTQQEDSAVYLCASSLERNTIYFGEGSWLTVV.

This clone has only a few counts. The gene calls are TRBV7-2 and TRBJ1-2; D is unresolved. This CDR3 has 15 residues. V was clipped by 0 bases and J by 0 bases, with 8 bases between them. The V gene's germline CDR1 is SGHTA and CDR2 FQGNSA. The DNA for the CDR3 is TGTGCCAGCAGCTTAGCTGGAGGGCCTAACTATGGCTACACCTTC. This translates into CASSLAGGPNYGYTF. The whole variable domain, filled in from reference TRBV7-2 and TRBJ1-2, reads GAGVSQSPSNKVTEKGKDVELRCDPISGHTALYWYRQSLGQGLEFLIYFQGNSAPDKSGLPSDRFSAERTGGSVSTLTIQRTQQEDSAVYLCASSLAGGPNYGYTFGSGTRLTVV.

This sequence joins TRBV9 and TRBJ1-2, with TRBD1 matching over 7 bases. In germline, CDR1 is SGDLS, CDR2 YYNGEE. This CDR3 spans 13 amino acids. V shed 4 bases, J shed 8 bases, and the junction held 8 bases outside the gene matches. The CDR3 loop reads CASSLRDSLGYTF. DNA for the CDR3: TGTGCCAGCAGCTTACGGGACAGTCTGGGCTACACCTTC.

J is TRBJ1-3 and V is TRBV11-3, with D uncertain. V lost 4 bases, J lost 3 bases, and 13 bases lay in between. Per germline, CDR1 SGHNT and CDR2 YENEEA. The CDR3 sequence is 15 residues long. Here the CDR3 reads CASSSAWGSGNTIYF. CDR3 sequence (DNA): TGTGCCAGCAGCTCCGCCTGGGGTAGTGGAAACACCATATATTTT. Full variable domain (remainder filled in from reference TRBV11-3 and TRBJ1-3): EAGVVQSPRYKIIEKKQPVAFWCNPISGHNTLYWYLQNLGQGPELLIRYENEEAVDDSQLPKDRFSAERLKGVDSTLKIQPAELGDSAVYLCASSSAWGSGNTIYFGEGSWLTVV.

This sequence joins TRBV6-5 and TRBJ1-2; the D is unclear. CDR3 length: 14 amino acids. V lost 4 bases and J 4 bases, leaving 13 bases between the germline ends. Germline V gene data show CDR1 as MNHEY and CDR2 as SVGAGI. CDR3 sequence reads: CASSLVDSGYGYTF. The CDR3 coding sequence is TGTGCCAGCAGTTTAGTTGATTCAGGCTATGGCTACACCTTC.

The rearrangement links TRBV5-1 to TRBJ1-1; D ambiguous. V was trimmed by 0 bases and J by 0 bases, leaving 9 bases between them. CDR3 length: 15 residues. Germline CDR1 is SGHRS and CDR2 is YFSETQ. The CDR3 DNA reads as TGCGCCAGCAGCTTGGAATTCAGCCTGAACACTGAAGCTTTCTTT. This codes for CASSLEFSLNTEAFF. The variable domain in full, with the rest retrieved from reference TRBV5-1 and TRBJ1-1, is KAGVTQTPRYLIKTRGQQVTLSCSPISGHRSVSWYQQTPGQGLQFLFEYFSETQRNKGNFPGRFSGRQFSNSRSEMNVSTLELGDSALYLCASSLEFSLNTEAFFGQGTRLTVV.

V and J are TRBV2 and TRBJ1-3; 7 nucleotides match TRBD1. V shed 6 bases, J shed 2 bases, and the junction held 7 bases outside the gene matches. Germline lookup yields CDR1 SNHLY and CDR2 FYNNEI. CDR3 size: 15 residues. The CDR3 DNA sequence: TGTGCCAGCAGCGTAGACAGGGCCGCTGGAAACACCATATATTTT. Translated: CASSVDRAAGNTIYF.

The gene calls are TRBV3-1 (or the pseudogene TRBV3-2) and TRBJ2-5, with 11 bases fitting TRBD2. Germline lookup yields CDR1 LGHDT and CDR2 YNNKEL (reference sequence). The CDR3 has 15 residues. V was pared by 2 bases and J by 2 bases, with 1 base of the junction left unmatched. As DNA, the CDR3 is TGTGCCAGCAGCCAACTAGCGGGAGGACAAGAGACCCAGTACTTC. As protein: CASSQLAGGQETQYF.

This clone appeared a few times. CDR3 loop: CASSLVGPRGIEKLFF. The CDR3 DNA reads TGTGCCAGCAGCTTGGTGGGGCCTCGCGGGATTGAAAAACTGTTTTTT. J is TRBJ1-4 and V is TRBV5-6; maybe TRBD1 (5 bases). CDR3 length: 16 amino acids. The germline gives CDR1 SGHDT, CDR2 YYEEEE. Between the trimmed V and J ends, which lost 0 bases and 7 bases, there was a span of 16 bases. Based on the CDR3 plus reference TRBV5-6 and TRBJ1-4, the full variable domain is DAGVTQSPTHLIKTRGQQVTLRCSPKSGHDTVSWYQQALGQGPQFIFQYYEEEERQRGNFPDRFSGHQFPNYSSELNVNALLLGDSALYLCASSLVGPRGIEKLFFGSGTQLSVL.

This clone was detected only once. V gene TRBV5-1 combines with J gene TRBJ2-3, with no clear D. Germline values: CDR1 SGHRS, CDR2 YFSETQ. Deletions cut 1 base from V and 4 bases from J, with 19 bases between. This CDR3 has 17 amino acids. CDR3 DNA: TGCGCCAGCAGCTTGAGGCCAATGGACGCAACCTCAGATACGCAGTATTTT. As protein: CASSLRPMDATSDTQYF.

The rearrangement links TRBV20-1 to TRBJ2-3; D is uncertain. CDR1 and CDR2 from the germline V gene are DFQATT and SNEGSKA (reference sequence). The CDR3 runs to 11 residues. V lost 4 bases and J lost 1, with 3 bases in between. The CDR3 is CSAIRTDTQYF. For the CDR3, the DNA is TGCAGTGCTATCCGCACAGATACGCAGTATTTT.

The rearrangement uses TRBV27 and TRBJ2-1; no clear D gene. CDR1 is MNHEY, CDR2 SMNVEV, per germline (reference sequence). With 5 bases removed from V and 6 bases from J, the gap between germline ends came to 14 bases. The CDR3 runs to 14 residues. The CDR3 sequence: CASSPPSGGNEQFF. The CDR3 nucleotides are TGTGCCAGCAGTCCCCCCTCCGGTGGCAATGAGCAGTTCTTC.

This clone was seen a single time. The chain recombines TRBV5-5 with TRBJ2-5; D is unclear. Germline V gene data show CDR1 as SGHKS and CDR2 as YYEKEE (reference sequence). Trimming took 0 bases from V and 1 from J, leaving 7 bases between them. The CDR3 has 14 residues. The DNA for the CDR3 is TGTGCCAGCAGCTTGGAACTGATCCAAGAGACCCAGTACTTC. Translation: CASSLELIQETQYF.

V and J are TRBV2 and TRBJ1-5, with a weak D call TRBD1 (5 bases). Germline lookup yields CDR1 SNHLY and CDR2 FYNNEI. CDR3 size: 14 residues. V dropped 6 bases and J dropped 6 bases, with 15 bases sitting between them. The CDR3 sequence is CASSGGVRVQPQHF. For the CDR3, the DNA is TGTGCCAGCAGCGGGGGAGTTAGGGTTCAGCCCCAGCATTTT.

V and J are TRBV30 and TRBJ1-1; D unclear. CDR3 length: 10 residues. V was clipped by 5 bases and J by 5 bases, with 6 bases between them. CDR1 is GTSNPN, CDR2 SVGIG, per germline (reference sequence). The CDR3 DNA follows: TGTGCCTGGGGTAGGACTGAAGCTTTCTTT. Translating it yields CAWGRTEAFF.

CDR3 in DNA: TGTGCCACCAGAGTAAATCAGCCCCAGCATTTT. Protein product: CATRVNQPQHF. The gene calls are TRBV24-1 and TRBJ1-5; D gene ambiguous. Trimming pared 7 bases from V and 4 bases from J, leaving 4 bases between. The CDR3 runs 11 residues. Per the germline V gene, CDR1 is KGHDR and CDR2 is SFDVKD.

The V gene is TRBV5-1, the J gene TRBJ1-6; unclear D gene. CDR1 SGHRS and CDR2 YFSETQ come from the germline V gene. The CDR3 length is 13 residues. V lost 4 bases and J 7 bases, leaving 9 bases between the germline ends. The CDR3 nucleotides read TGCGCCAGCAGCAGGGATCAAAATTCACCCCTCCACTTT. This sequence encodes CASSRDQNSPLHF. Full variable domain (rest looked up from reference TRBV5-1 and TRBJ1-6): KAGVTQTPRYLIKTRGQQVTLSCSPISGHRSVSWYQQTPGQGLQFLFEYFSETQRNKGNFPGRFSGRQFSNSRSEMNVSTLELGDSALYLCASSRDQNSPLHFGNGTRLTVT.

The sample holds a few counts of this clone. The chain joins TRBV19 to TRBJ2-7; weak D call: TRBD1 (6 bases). Looked up from germline, CDR1 is LNHDA and CDR2 is SQIVND (reference sequence). This CDR3 is built from 14 residues. Trimming took off 7 bases at V and 6 bases at J, with 19 bases between the two ends. In DNA form, the CDR3 reads TGTGCCAGTAAACAGGGTTCCGGTCCTCTCGAGCAGTACTTC. Residues: CASKQGSGPLEQYF.

The chain joins TRBV4-2 to TRBJ2-5; D not resolved. V lost 0 bases, J lost 5 bases, and 13 bases lay in between. The germline V gene has CDR1 LGHNA and CDR2 YNFKEQ. CDR3 length: 15 residues. The CDR3 DNA reads as TGTGCCAGCAGCCAAGATCGGTTAGTTGGGGAGACCCAGTACTTC. This translates into CASSQDRLVGETQYF.

The chain recombines TRBV3-1 (or the pseudogene TRBV3-2) with TRBJ2-5; 7 positions match TRBD2. Germline V gene data show CDR1 as LGHDT and CDR2 as YNNKEL (reference sequence). This CDR3 contains 11 residues. The V segment lost 5 bases and the J segment 10 bases; nucleotides outside the gene matches: 4. In DNA, the CDR3 is TGTGCCAGCAGCGCGCGCGGGGGCCAGTACTTC. Translation gives CASSARGGQYF.